A single sample is the source of the 28 T cell receptor beta chains below, sequenced in a study of shared clonotypes between healthy human individuals. Profiled with immunoSEQ multiplex PCR; TCRdb holds only in-frame clones, not every one. The sample has 2 million to 2.5 million clones, approximately 96% seen once. Source material: naive CD4+ T cells sorted from blood. Subset meaning: CD45RA+ positively selected. The receptors here all came from a young man in good health.

For this clone: Other DNA sequences of this sample code for an identical CDR3. The chain uses TRBV2 and TRBJ1-5; a weak D match, TRBD1 (6 bases). V was cut by 4 bases and J by 0 bases, with 7 bases left in between. The CDR3 covers 14 residues. CDR1 SNHLY and CDR2 FYNNEI come from the germline V gene. The CDR3 coding sequence is TGTGCCAGCAGTGGGGACACTAGCAATCAGCCCCAGCATTTT. It is translated as CASSGDTSNQPQHF.

The V gene is TRBV5-1, the J gene TRBJ1-2, with 9 bases identical to TRBD1. With V trimmed by 1 base and J by 5 bases, 6 bases remained unmatched. CDR3 length: 15 residues. Looked up from germline, CDR1 is SGHRS and CDR2 is YFSETQ. The CDR3 is CASSLSGQGLYGYTF. The CDR3 nucleotides read TGCGCCAGCAGCTTGTCGGGACAGGGCCTTTATGGCTACACCTTC.

V gene TRBV2 combines with J gene TRBJ2-3; 10 bases align to TRBD2. The CDR3 loop spans 17 amino acids. Germline trimming cut 7 bases from V and 2 bases from J; bases unmatched to any gene: 12. Per germline, CDR1 SNHLY and CDR2 FYNNEI. CDR3: CASKERTSGTSTDTQYF. The DNA for the CDR3 is TGTGCCAGCAAAGAGAGGACTAGCGGAACGTCCACAGATACGCAGTATTTT.

V gene TRBV18 combines with J gene TRBJ2-7, with 10 bases fitting TRBD2. In germline, CDR1 is KGHSH, CDR2 LQKENI. The V and J ends lost 6 bases and 7 bases, in that order; junction bases with no gene match: 15. CDR3 length: 16 amino acids. CDR3 protein: CASSPPGLASLGEQYF. The CDR3 region has the DNA TGTGCCAGCTCCCCCCCGGGACTAGCGAGCCTCGGGGAGCAGTACTTC.

The V call is TRBV5-6, the J call TRBJ1-3, with a tentative D call TRBD1 (5 bases). The CDR3 runs to 15 residues. The ends were cut back, 4 bases at V and 0 bases at J, with 11 bases in the middle. The germline V gene has CDR1 SGHDT and CDR2 YYEEEE. CDR3 coding DNA: TGTGCCAGCAGCGCGGACAAGCGCTCTGGAAACACCATATATTTT. Translating it yields CASSADKRSGNTIYF.

This clone was seen once. The gene calls are TRBV20-1 and TRBJ2-3, with D maybe TRBD1 (5 bases). Germline loops: CDR1 DFQATT, CDR2 SNEGSKA (reference sequence). The CDR3 consists of 10 residues. Trimming cost V 3 bases and J 8 bases, with 6 bases left between them. CDR3 region: CSASRVTQYF. The CDR3 DNA follows: TGCAGTGCTAGCAGGGTTACGCAGTATTTT.

About this clone itself: Different DNA sequences within this sample yield the same CDR3. The chain uses TRBV15 and TRBJ2-7; D is uncertain. Deletions cut 3 bases from V and 2 bases from J, with 8 bases between. CDR1 is LNHNV and CDR2 is YYDKDF in the germline V gene (reference sequence). This CDR3 is 13 amino acids long. CDR3 DNA: TGTGCCACCAGCAGGGCCGGTACCTACGAGCAGTACTTC. This translates into CATSRAGTYEQYF.

The chain has TRBV5-4 and TRBJ2-2, with 16 bases lining up with TRBD2. Per the germline V gene, CDR1 is SGHNT and CDR2 is YYREEE (reference sequence). Unmatched junction bases numbered 8, after V lost 3 bases and J lost 6 bases. CDR3 length: 18 residues. Written as DNA, the CDR3 is TGTGCCAGCAGCTCGGGACTAGCGGGAGGGCCTAAGGCCGGGGAGCTGTTTTTT. Translation gives CASSSGLAGGPKAGELFF.

The table lists this clone with a count of one. The CDR3 DNA sequence: TGTGCCAGTAGTATTGGGGTACAGCTCAATCAGCCCCAGCATTTT. Residues: CASSIGVQLNQPQHF. V and J are TRBV19 and TRBJ1-5; D gene unclear. The CDR3 is 15 amino acids. CDR1 and CDR2 (germline): LNHDA, SQIVND (reference sequence). V dropped 3 bases and J dropped 3 bases, with 12 bases sitting between them.

With respect to this clone: A read error is possible here, since a much larger clone lies one base away. At the DNA level, this CDR3 is encoded by other sequences in the same sample as well. The V and J genes are TRBV7-9 and TRBJ2-5; D uncertain. Germline lookup yields CDR1 SEHNR and CDR2 FQNEAQ (reference sequence). The CDR3 contains 11 residues. The V and J ends lost 1 base and 5 bases respectively, with 2 bases between them. The CDR3 here is CASSLDETQYF. DNA for the CDR3: TGTGCCAGCAGCTTAGATGAGACCCAGTACTTC.

The chain recombines TRBV14 with TRBJ2-3; 10 nucleotides line up with TRBD2. CDR3 size: 20 residues. Looked up from germline, CDR1 is SGHDN and CDR2 is FVKESK. Trimming at V came to 0 bases and at J to 0 bases, leaving 12 bases not matched to a gene. The CDR3 here is CASSQERQAGGPVSTDTQYF. DNA of the CDR3: TGTGCCAGCAGCCAAGAGCGGCAAGCGGGGGGGCCGGTTAGCACAGATACGCAGTATTTT.

V and J are TRBV7-6 and TRBJ2-2; the match to TRBD2 covers 7 bases. This CDR3 contains 16 residues. The V segment lost 5 bases and the J segment 4 bases; nucleotides outside the gene matches: 10. Germline V gene sequence: CDR1 SGHVS, CDR2 FNYEAQ. The CDR3 protein is CASSGSGTTFTGELFF. CDR3 nucleotide sequence: TGTGCCAGCAGCGGCTCCGGGACTACATTCACCGGGGAGCTGTTTTTT.

This chain links TRBV14 with TRBJ2-3, with D perhaps matching TRBD1 (7 bases). The CDR3 spans 16 residues. The V and J ends lost 4 bases and 3 bases respectively, with 17 bases between them. Germline V CDR1 and CDR2: SGHDN, FVKESK. In nucleotides, the CDR3 is TGTGCCAGCAGCCTTCAGGGGGGAAGCCGGACAGATACGCAGTATTTT. This translates into CASSLQGGSRTDTQYF.

This chain joins TRBV25-1 and TRBJ1-2, with 10 bases matching TRBD1. CDR3 length: 13 amino acids. Germline CDR1 and CDR2: MGHDK and SYGVNS. V was pared by 4 bases and J by 8 bases, with 4 bases of the junction left unmatched. CDR3 loop: CASSGQGAVGYTF. As DNA, the CDR3 is TGTGCCAGCAGTGGACAGGGGGCGGTGGGCTACACCTTC.

This chain joins TRBV7-2 and TRBJ2-7, with D hard to call. The CDR3 covers 14 residues. Trimming took 4 bases from V and 4 from J, leaving 14 bases between them. The germline gives CDR1 SGHTA, CDR2 FQGNSA. CDR3: CASSSNAMAYEQYF. Here the CDR3 DNA reads TGTGCCAGCAGCTCAAACGCCATGGCTTACGAGCAGTACTTC.

The rearrangement joins TRBV5-4 to TRBJ1-2; D is perhaps TRBD1 (6 bases). This CDR3 is built from 15 residues. In germline, CDR1 is SGHNT, CDR2 YYREEE (reference sequence). With 3 bases removed from V and 2 bases from J, the gap between germline ends came to 14 bases. CDR3 protein: CASSSATDSNYGYTF. The CDR3 bases are TGTGCCAGCAGCTCGGCTACGGACAGCAACTATGGCTACACCTTC. The full variable domain, in which reference TRBV5-4 and TRBJ1-2 provide the parts outside the CDR3, is ETGVTQSPTHLIKTRGQQVTLRCSSQSGHNTVSWYQQALGQGPQFIFQYYREEENGRGNFPPRFSGLQFPNYSSELNVNALELDDSALYLCASSSATDSNYGYTFGSGTRLTVV.

With regard to this clone: Relative to the germline gene, one junction end is altered; a read error may explain this. The rearrangement joins TRBV5-1 to TRBJ2-4, with D hard to call. Germline V lookup: CDR1 SGHRS, CDR2 YFSETQ. The length of the CDR3 is 10 residues. CDR3 in DNA: TGCGCCACCAGCGCACTAAGTCAGTACTTC. Translation gives CATSALSQYF.

On this clone: Additional DNA sequences in this sample encode the identical CDR3. The rearrangement links TRBV2 to TRBJ2-7, with TRBD1 matching over 8 bases. The germline V gene has CDR1 SNHLY and CDR2 FYNNEI. Germline trimming cut 5 bases from V and 1 base from J; bases unmatched to any gene: 4. CDR3 length: 14 residues. The CDR3: CASSPGTGSYEQYF. The CDR3 bases are TGTGCCAGCAGTCCCGGGACAGGATCCTACGAGCAGTACTTC.

This clone has only one observation. This rearrangement joins TRBV5-1 to TRBJ2-1; 7 nucleotides agree with TRBD2. CDR1 SGHRS and CDR2 YFSETQ come from the germline V gene. CDR3 size: 14 residues. Losses at the gene ends were 0 bases for V and 6 bases for J; bases not matched to a gene: 3. The chain's CDR3 is CASSLATSINEQFF. The CDR3 bases are TGCGCCAGCAGCTTGGCGACTAGCATCAATGAGCAGTTCTTC.

The V and J genes are TRBV10-1 and TRBJ2-1; unclear D gene. CDR1 is WNHNN, CDR2 SYGVQD, per germline (reference sequence). Between the trimmed V and J ends, which lost 2 bases and 9 bases, there was a span of 11 bases. CDR3 length: 13 amino acids. The CDR3 region is CASSEEARTEQFF. As DNA, the CDR3 is TGCGCCAGCAGTGAGGAGGCCCGTACTGAGCAGTTCTTC.

The chain combines TRBV19 with TRBJ2-6; tentatively, D is TRBD1 (5 bases). Per germline, CDR1 LNHDA and CDR2 SQIVND (reference sequence). The CDR3 loop spans 19 amino acids. The V end was cut by 7 bases, the J end by 0 bases, with 22 bases between. Here the CDR3 DNA reads TGTGCCAGTAAAGGTTTTTCAGGGCGCCATCTCTCTGGGGCCAACGTCCTGACTTTC. Its protein is CASKGFSGRHLSGANVLTF.

The rearrangement uses TRBV29-1 and TRBJ2-2; tentatively, D is TRBD1 (5 bases). The germline V gene encodes CDR1 SQVTM and CDR2 ANQGSEA. The length of the CDR3 is 13 residues. The V and J ends lost 7 bases and 3 bases respectively, with 12 bases between them. The CDR3 DNA follows: TGCAGCGCGTACAGGTCTCACACCGGGGAGCTGTTTTTT. Protein: CSAYRSHTGELFF.

The V call is TRBV2, the J call TRBJ1-2; TRBD1 matches 10 bases. The germline gives CDR1 SNHLY, CDR2 FYNNEI. Trimming cost V 8 bases and J 4 bases; bases outside gene matches: 4. The CDR3 runs 13 residues. DNA of the CDR3: TGTGCCAGCGTTGGACAGGGGGGCTATGGCTACACCTTC. This gives the protein CASVGQGGYGYTF. Full variable domain (rest looked up from reference TRBV2 and TRBJ1-2): EPEVTQTPSHQVTQMGQEVILRCVPISNHLYFYWYRQILGQKVEFLVSFYNNEISEKSEIFDDQFSVERPDGSNFTLKIRSTKLEDSAMYFCASVGQGGYGYTFGSGTRLTVV.

This chain connects TRBV25-1 to TRBJ2-5; TRBD2 matches 8 bases. V shed 10 bases, J shed 1 base, and the junction held 11 bases outside the gene matches. Germline values: CDR1 MGHDK, CDR2 SYGVNS. The CDR3 consists of 15 residues. The CDR3, as DNA: TGTGCCACCCGGAATAGGCGGGGGGCCCAAGAGACCCAGTACTTC. It is translated as CATRNRRGAQETQYF.

The chain joins TRBV11-3 to TRBJ2-6; D gene unclear. From germline, CDR1 is SGHNT and CDR2 YENEEA. V was trimmed by 5 bases and J by 0 bases, leaving 11 bases between them. The CDR3 totals 16 residues. The CDR3 loop reads CASSRRVTSGANVLTF. CDR3 nucleotide sequence: TGTGCCAGCAGCCGCAGAGTGACCTCTGGGGCCAACGTCCTGACTTTC. The full variable domain, rest sourced from reference TRBV11-3 and TRBJ2-6, is EAGVVQSPRYKIIEKKQPVAFWCNPISGHNTLYWYLQNLGQGPELLIRYENEEAVDDSQLPKDRFSAERLKGVDSTLKIQPAELGDSAVYLCASSRRVTSGANVLTFGAGSRLTVL.

Note on this clone: Other DNA sequences in the sample encode the same CDR3. This rearrangement joins TRBV18 to TRBJ1-5; the D is unclear. The CDR3 runs 14 residues. Trimming left V 3 bases short and J 0 bases short, with 6 bases between. The germline V gene has CDR1 KGHSH and CDR2 LQKENI. The CDR3: CASSPANSNQPQHF. The CDR3 DNA sequence: TGTGCCAGCTCACCCGCCAATAGCAATCAGCCCCAGCATTTT.

The rearrangement joins TRBV15 to TRBJ2-1; D is unclear. Germline V CDR1 and CDR2: LNHNV, YYDKDF (reference sequence). The CDR3 length is 13 residues. V gave up 3 bases and J gave up 8 bases, with 11 bases separating them. CDR3 in amino acids: CATSRSRIHEQFF. In nucleotides, the CDR3 is TGTGCCACCAGCAGGTCGCGAATACATGAGCAGTTCTTC. The full variable domain, rest sourced from reference TRBV15 and TRBJ2-1, is DAMVIQNPRYQVTQFGKPVTLSCSQTLNHNVMYWYQQKSSQAPKLLFHYYDKDFNNEADTPDNFQSRRPNTSFCFLDIRSPGLGDTAMYLCATSRSRIHEQFFGPGTRLTVL.

The gene calls are TRBV9 and TRBJ2-3; TRBD1 agrees at 9 bases. The germline V gene has CDR1 SGDLS and CDR2 YYNGEE. V gave up 4 bases and J gave up 4 bases; unmatched junction bases: 7. This CDR3 spans 15 amino acids. The CDR3 DNA follows: TGTGCCAGCAGCCCCCGGGACAGGGTCCCAGATACGCAGTATTTT. Protein: CASSPRDRVPDTQYF.